The next 20 T cell receptor beta chains were all read from a single sample in a study (dated by TCRdb to between 2014 and 2016). Preparation of the library involved 5' RACE. This sample was sequenced with an Illumina MiSeq. TCRdb trimmed public reads at Q25 via fastp, called clones via MiXCR and kept in-frame beta chains. For every CDR3 protein sequence, its rows merge into one entry that carries the most common genes and DNA. The sample table records about 43,000 distinct CDR3 sequences; over 20% of these occur just once. The ten largest make up 3.5% to 4.5% of the sample. Cells that were CD4+CD25+CD127-/low were the ones isolated as Tregs. The sample comprised Tregs sorted from a lymph node. The receptor source for this set is a female donor with breast cancer.

This clonotype appeared a few times. The chain links TRBV25-1 to TRBJ2-2; D perhaps matches TRBD1 (5 bases). The germline V gene has CDR1 MGHDK and CDR2 SYGVNS. V was pared by 7 bases and J by 7 bases, with 28 bases between. The CDR3 runs 18 residues. The CDR3 reads CASTPKRGIGDDFGELFF. DNA of the CDR3: TGTGCCAGCACCCCGAAAAGGGGAATAGGGGATGATTTCGGGGAGCTGTTTTTT.

By sample fraction, this clonotype is medium-sized. This chain uses TRBV20-1 with TRBJ1-1; D gene unclear. Germline V gives CDR1 DFQATT, CDR2 SNEGSKA (reference sequence). CDR3 length: 11 residues. Trimming pared 5 bases from V and 4 bases from J, leaving 8 bases between. The CDR3 coding sequence is TGCAGTGCTTGGGATGTCACTGAAGCTTTCTTT. This sequence encodes CSAWDVTEAFF.

To note about this clonotype: It may be a read error: a sequence one base away is much more abundant. The chain links TRBV9 to TRBJ2-2, with D maybe TRBD2 (5 bases). CDR1 and CDR2 from the germline V gene are SGDLS and YYNGEE. The CDR3 is 13 amino acids. The CDR3 coding sequence is TGTGCCAGCAGCCAAAGTAACACCGGGGAGCTGGTTTTT. The encoded protein is CASSQSNTGELVF.

With respect to this clonotype: One base away lies a much larger clone, so this may be a sequencing read error. This chain connects TRBV20-1 to TRBJ2-7; D perhaps matches TRBD1 (5 bases). CDR3 length: 11 residues. Germline CDR1 reads DFQATT; CDR2 reads SNEGSKA (reference sequence). The CDR3 sequence is CSARGGYERYF. The CDR3 DNA reads TGCAGTGCTAGAGGGGGCTACGAGCGGTACTTC.

V is TRBV5-1 and J is TRBJ2-6; a possible D gene is TRBD1 (5 bases). V lost 3 bases and J lost 2, with 6 bases in between. The CDR3 loop spans 14 amino acids. CDR1 and CDR2 (germline): SGHRS, YFSETQ. CDR3 region: CASSSTAGANVLTF. The DNA for the CDR3 is TGCGCCAGCAGCTCGACAGCTGGGGCCAACGTCCTGACTTTC.

The J gene is TRBJ2-1, the V gene TRBV7-9; D gene ambiguous. The ends were cut back, 1 base at V and 6 bases at J, with 16 bases in the middle. Germline CDR1 is SEHNR and CDR2 is FQNEAQ (reference sequence). This CDR3 comprises 16 residues. CDR3 nucleotides: TGTGCCAGCAGCTTAGGCGGCAGTTATATATTCAATGAGCAGTTCTTC. Its protein is CASSLGGSYIFNEQFF.

The table lists this clonotype with a few counts. The rearrangement joins TRBV7-2 to TRBJ2-5; D perhaps matches TRBD2 (6 bases). With 7 bases removed from V and 4 bases from J, the gap between germline ends came to 13 bases. The CDR3 spans 13 residues. The germline V gene has CDR1 SGHTA and CDR2 FQGNSA. CDR3 nucleotides: TGTGCCAGCACTTACCCAGCGGGAGAGACCCAGTACTTC. It translates to CASTYPAGETQYF.

Worth noting for this clonotype: This may stem from a read error, because a much larger clone lies one nucleotide away. The chain has TRBV7-2 and TRBJ2-3, with D tentatively TRBD1 (6 bases). V dropped 4 bases and J dropped 6 bases, with 14 bases sitting between them. This CDR3 comprises 14 residues. Germline V gene sequence: CDR1 SGHTA, CDR2 FQGNSA. The CDR3 coding sequence is TGTGCCAGCAGCTGGGGACAAGACCCGGATACGCAGTATTTT. Amino acid sequence: CASSWGQDPDTQYF.

This clonotype was found many times. This chain links TRBV7-8 with TRBJ2-3; 7 positions match TRBD2. The CDR3 contains 16 residues. Per germline, CDR1 SGHVS and CDR2 FQNEAQ. V lost 1 base and J lost 0; bases outside the gene matches: 4. The CDR3 DNA is TGTGCCAGCAGCTTAGTCCTAGCGGCTAGCACAGATACGCAGTATTTT. It yields the protein CASSLVLAASTDTQYF.

This clonotype came up many times. The chain combines TRBV21-1 with TRBJ2-7. TRBV21-1 is a pseudogene segment. The length of the CDR3 is 11 residues. The CDR3 nucleotides read TGTGCCAGCAGCAAAGTGGTCGAGCAGTACTTC. Translating it yields CASSKVVEQYF.

This clonotype is categorized as medium-sized. J is TRBJ1-1 and V is TRBV6-6; 9 positions agree with TRBD1. The junction had 2 bases not matched to a gene; V was cut back by 5 bases and J by 4 bases. Germline V lookup: CDR1 MNHNY, CDR2 SVGAGI (reference sequence). This CDR3 has 13 amino acids. The CDR3 DNA reads as TGTGCCAGCAGTCAGACAGGGGGCACTGAAGCTTTCTTT. Translated: CASSQTGGTEAFF.

The V and J genes are TRBV4-3 and TRBJ2-7, with D possibly being TRBD1 (6 bases). This CDR3 region has 14 residues. The V gene lost 1 base and the J gene lost 4 bases, with 11 bases spanning the gap. In germline, CDR1 is LGHNA, CDR2 YSLEER. The CDR3 DNA sequence: TGCGCCAGCAGCCAAGTCTCTGGGACATACGAGCAGTACTTC. Protein product: CASSQVSGTYEQYF.

Worth noting for this clonotype: A read error may be the cause here, since a much bigger clone is one base away. The rearrangement uses TRBV4-1 and TRBJ1-6, with a possible D match to TRBD1 (6 bases). Trimming removed 5 bases at V and 10 bases at J, with 15 bases between. The CDR3 runs 14 residues. CDR1 is MGHRA, CDR2 YSYEKL, per germline. The CDR3 DNA sequence: TGCGCCAGCAGCACTCGATCCGGGGGCTCACCCCTCCACTTT. Its translation: CASSTRSGGSPLHF.

In its sample, this clonotype was seen a few times. The V call is TRBV7-2, the J call TRBJ2-6, with a weak D call TRBD1 (6 bases). Germline V lookup: CDR1 SGHTA, CDR2 FQGNSA. V lost 9 bases, J lost 0 bases, and 24 bases lay in between. This CDR3 has 19 residues. The CDR3 sequence: CASLPSPGQTNSGANVLTF. In DNA form, the CDR3 reads TGTGCCAGTCTACCCTCCCCGGGACAAACAAACTCTGGGGCCAACGTCCTGACTTTC.

The chain employs TRBV12-3 or TRBV12-4 and TRBJ2-2; unclear D gene. The CDR3 is 15 amino acids. Trimming took 4 bases from V and 3 from J, leaving 12 bases between them. The CDR3 region has the DNA TGTGCCAGCAGTTACCACCAGGCGGACACCGGGGAGCTGTTTTTT. This translates into CASSYHQADTGELFF.

This clonotype has only a few counts. The chain uses TRBV7-3 and TRBJ2-1; no reliable D call. Germline V gives CDR1 SGHTA, CDR2 FQGTGA. Trimming left V 2 bases short and J 5 bases short, with 7 bases between. The CDR3 loop spans 13 amino acids. The CDR3 DNA sequence: TGTGCCAGCAGCTTATCCGAGGACAATGAGCAGTTCTTC. Its translation: CASSLSEDNEQFF.

This clonotype was detected many times. The chain joins TRBV10-1 to TRBJ1-5; D gene ambiguous. The V gene lost 8 bases and the J gene lost 7 bases, with 15 bases spanning the gap. The CDR3 length is 13 residues. Germline CDR1 and CDR2: WNHNN and SYGVQD (reference sequence). CDR3 loop: CASVPSGNQPQHF. The CDR3 DNA reads TGCGCCAGCGTGCCATCGGGGAACCAGCCCCAGCATTTT.

In this sample, this clonotype turned up a few times. The rearrangement links TRBV7-3 to TRBJ2-3, with unresolved D. CDR3 length: 17 residues. V was pared by 5 bases and J by 1 base, with 19 bases between. From germline, CDR1 is SGHTA and CDR2 FQGTGA. The CDR3, as DNA: TGTGCCAGCAGCCCCGGGTTGGCGCGCCGGCGCACAGATACGCAGTATTTT. Its translation is CASSPGLARRRTDTQYF.

The V and J genes are TRBV7-6 and TRBJ2-5; TRBD2 agrees at 11 bases. Germline CDR1 and CDR2: SGHVS and FNYEAQ. The CDR3 has 14 amino acids. Germline trimming cut 5 bases from V and 4 bases from J; bases unmatched to any gene: 3. In DNA, the CDR3 is TGTGCCAGCAGCGCCGGGACTAGCGGAGAGACCCAGTACTTC. It yields the protein CASSAGTSGETQYF. Filled out from reference TRBV7-6 and TRBJ2-5, the complete variable domain reads GAGVSQSPRYKVTKRGQDVALRCDPISGHVSLYWYRQALGQGPEFLTYFNYEAQQDKSGLPNDRFSAERPEGSISTLTIQRTEQRDSAMYRCASSAGTSGETQYFGPGTRLLVL.

A few counts support this clonotype. This sequence joins TRBV4-1 and TRBJ2-1; D ambiguous. Germline values: CDR1 MGHRA, CDR2 YSYEKL. The CDR3 extends over 13 amino acids. Trimming cost V 2 bases and J 8 bases, with 10 bases left between them. The CDR3 nucleotides read TGCGCCAGCAGCCAATTGGGTGGGGATGAGCAGTTCTTC. This translates into CASSQLGGDEQFF.